The rows below give T cell receptor beta chains drawn from one sample of a study of Ad26.COV2.S vaccination and SARS-CoV-2 variants. Clones were read by immunoSEQ multiplex PCR, and TCRdb kept only the in-frame ones, dropping some. The table shows some 500,000 clones, with roughly 89% occurring only once. Here the sequenced sample was peripheral blood, taken in a trial of Ad26.COV2.S vaccine versus placebo. Source of these receptors: a person between 18 and 65 years old who received the Ad26.COV2.S COVID-19 vaccine or a placebo. CDR3s include the opening cysteine and the closing phenylalanine or tryptophan. The order of the fields is J gene, clone size, D gene, V gene, CDR3 DNA, CDR3 protein. A D gene is named only where the DNA matches it firmly. A row's size may be missing; if present it is once, few, many or a size class.

J: TRBJ1-2; size: .; D: .; V: TRBV5-1; DNA: TGCGCCAGCAGCTTGGCCTCAGGGGTTGGAGGCTACACCTTC; CDR3: CASSLASGVGGYTF
J: TRBJ1-3; size: few; D: .; V: TRBV7-2; DNA: TGTGCCAGCAGCTGGCGACACCACTCTGGAAACACCATATATTTT; CDR3: CASSWRHHSGNTIYF
J: TRBJ1-5; size: .; D: TRBD1; V: TRBV7-2; DNA: TGTGCCAGCAGCCTCGGGACAGGGAGGGGCAATCAGCCCCAGCATTTT; CDR3: CASSLGTGRGNQPQHF
J: TRBJ1-3; size: .; D: TRBD1; V: TRBV19; DNA: TGTGCCAGTAGTGACGACGGGACAGCCTCTGGAAACACCATATATTTT; CDR3: CASSDDGTASGNTIYF
J: TRBJ1-5; size: .; D: TRBD1; V: TRBV10-3; DNA: TGTGCCACGGGACAGGACAATCAGCCCCAGCATTTT; CDR3: CATGQDNQPQHF
J: TRBJ1-6; size: .; D: .; V: TRBV9; DNA: TGTGCCAGCAGCAGGTTCGGGGGGGCTAATTCACCCCTCCACTTT; CDR3: CASSRFGGANSPLHF
J: TRBJ1-4; size: few; D: TRBD1; V: TRBV29-1; DNA: TGCAGCGTGGGACAGTCTAATGAAAAACTGTTTTTT; CDR3: CSVGQSNEKLFF
J: TRBJ1-2; size: .; D: .; V: TRBV11-1; DNA: TGTGCCAGCGCACTGGGACACCAAGGCCGCACCTTC; CDR3: CASALGHQGRTF
J: TRBJ2-1; size: .; D: TRBD2; V: TRBV9; DNA: TGTGCCAGCAGCGTAGAGCCAGCGGGGGCCTACAATGAGCAGTTCTTC; CDR3: CASSVEPAGAYNEQFF
J: TRBJ2-5; size: once; D: .; V: TRBV5-1; DNA: TGCGCCAGCAGCTTGGAAATGGGGGTTCAAGAGACCCAGTACTTC; CDR3: CASSLEMGVQETQYF
J: TRBJ2-3; size: .; D: .; V: TRBV5-1; DNA: TGCGCCAGCAGCTTGGCCGTGAATTTGGGGGCAGATACGCAGTATTTT; CDR3: CASSLAVNLGADTQYF
J: TRBJ1-6; size: .; D: .; V: TRBV19; DNA: TGTGCCAGTAGTCCCCGACCCGGGAGCTCCTATAATTCACCCCTCCACTTT; CDR3: CASSPRPGSSYNSPLHF
J: TRBJ1-2; size: .; D: .; V: TRBV5-1; DNA: TGCGCCAGCAGCTTGGCCAGCCATGGCTACACCTTC; CDR3: CASSLASHGYTF
J: TRBJ1-5; size: .; D: TRBD1; V: TRBV12-3/TRBV12-4; DNA: TGTGCCAGCAGTAACCTACAGGGGCAGCCCCAGCATTTT; CDR3: CASSNLQGQPQHF
J: TRBJ2-5; size: .; D: TRBD2; V: TRBV30; DNA: TGTGCCAGTAGGACTAGCGGGGGCTGGGAGACCCAGTACTTC; CDR3: CASRTSGGWETQYF
J: TRBJ1-1; size: .; D: .; V: TRBV2; DNA: TGTGCCAGCAGCCGGGGCACTGAAGCTTTCTTT; CDR3: CASSRGTEAFF
J: TRBJ2-3; size: once; D: TRBD2; V: TRBV4-3; DNA: TGCGCCAGCAGCCAAGTCAGACTAGCTGGCACAGATACGCAGTATTTT; CDR3: CASSQVRLAGTDTQYF
J: TRBJ2-1; size: .; D: .; V: TRBV10-1; DNA: TGCGCCAGCAGTGACTGTGATGAGCAGTTCTTC; CDR3: CASSDCDEQFF
J: TRBJ2-1; size: .; D: TRBD1; V: TRBV27; DNA: TGTGCCAGCAGTTTTGGAAGACAGGGATACAATGAGCAGTTCTTC; CDR3: CASSFGRQGYNEQFF
J: TRBJ1-4; size: .; D: .; V: TRBV7-8; DNA: TGTGCCAGCAGCGTCGGACAGACGGCGACTAATGAAAAACTGTTTTTT; CDR3: CASSVGQTATNEKLFF
J: TRBJ1-5; size: once; D: .; V: TRBV18; DNA: TGTGCCAGCTCACCTAATATTGGCAGGGGAGGACAGCCCCAGCATTTT; CDR3: CASSPNIGRGGQPQHF
J: TRBJ1-5; size: .; D: .; V: TRBV18; DNA: TGTGCCAGCTCACCCGGAAAGGGAGGCTCTAATCAGCCCCAGCATTTT; CDR3: CASSPGKGGSNQPQHF
J: TRBJ1-2; size: .; D: .; V: TRBV7-2; DNA: TGTGCCAGCAGCTCAGCAGGGGATGGCTACACCTTC; CDR3: CASSSAGDGYTF
J: TRBJ1-6; size: .; D: .; V: TRBV2; DNA: TGTGCCAGCAGTGAAAGGGGGAATTCACCCCTCCACTTT; CDR3: CASSERGNSPLHF